This T cell receptor (beta chain) was found in a study of radiotherapy plus CTLA-4 blockade in lung cancer (dated by TCRdb to the late 2010s). With regard to the full study: Among enrolled patients, under 20% had an objective response and about 30% reached disease control. What the study reported, not specific to this receptor: After treatment with radiotherapy and ipilimumab, TCR clones that came from tumors expanded in the peripheral blood. The strongest predictors of response, as reported, were early dynamic changes in blood T cell clones along with a rise in serum interferon-beta after radiation.

Details on this clone: It lacks a known antigen. No per-base quality is available; no much larger clone lies one base away.

Taken from the germline V gene, the CDR1 and CDR2 loops are SGHNT and YENEEA. The CDR3 contains 16 residues, cysteine and phenylalanine counted. The sequence is cut down to CDR3 DNA, 48 bases in frame from base 1. The germline ends are 21 bases apart after V is trimmed by 5 bases and J by 4 bases. Library preparation was by the immunoSEQ multiplex PCR assay. What TCRdb holds here is the immuneACCESS table cut down to in-frame rearrangements. Part of the clones is not present; checked against another copy, under half of the missing clones reflect an unresolved V gene, and the others are unexplained. Within this sample are 90,000 to 100,000 clones, with 65% to 80% of them counted one time only. Jointly, the top ten make up about 3% of the sample. The study tested focal radiation therapy combined with CTLA-4 blockade (ipilimumab) in patients with chemo-refractory metastatic non-small-cell lung cancer.

The V and J genes are TRBV11-3 and TRBJ2-7, with TRBD1 tentatively as D gene (7 bases match). This sequence was found in a human donor with non-small cell lung cancer who had a partial response to radiotherapy plus ipilimumab. Some clones in this sample may be carry-over from other donors' samples. The sequences come from peripheral blood, collected from a patient treated with radiotherapy plus ipilimumab. Here is the DNA: TGTGCCAGCAGCCCCCGGGGCGGGACAGAGCTATACGAGCAGTACTTC. Its product reads: CASSPRGGTELYEQYF.